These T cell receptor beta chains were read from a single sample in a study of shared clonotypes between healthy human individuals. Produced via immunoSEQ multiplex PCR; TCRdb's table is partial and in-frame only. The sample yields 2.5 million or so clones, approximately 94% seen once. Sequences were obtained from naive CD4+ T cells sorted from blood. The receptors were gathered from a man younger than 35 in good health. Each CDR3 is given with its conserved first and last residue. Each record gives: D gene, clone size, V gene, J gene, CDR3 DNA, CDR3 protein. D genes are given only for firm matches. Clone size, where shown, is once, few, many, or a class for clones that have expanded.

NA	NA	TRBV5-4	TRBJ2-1	TGTGCCAGCAGCTCCGTCCCGGGAGCTACCTACAATGAGCAGTTCTTC	CASSSVPGATYNEQFF
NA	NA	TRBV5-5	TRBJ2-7	TGTGCCAGCAGCCCAGACTGGGCCTTAAACTACGAGCAGTACTTC	CASSPDWALNYEQYF
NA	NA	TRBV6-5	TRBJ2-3	TGTGCCAGCAGTTACTCGTGGACGGGCTTTACAGATACGCAGTATTTT	CASSYSWTGFTDTQYF
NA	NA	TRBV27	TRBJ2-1	TGTGCCAGCAGTTTATTAGGGGGGTCCTACAATGAGCAGTTCTTC	CASSLLGGSYNEQFF
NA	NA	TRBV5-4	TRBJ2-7	TGTGCCAGCAGTAAAGGAGCGTCAGGACAAACCTCCTACGAGCAGTACTTC	CASSKGASGQTSYEQYF
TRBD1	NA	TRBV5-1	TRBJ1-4	TGCGCCAGCAGCTCCGAGACAGGGATAAATGAAAAACTGTTTTTT	CASSSETGINEKLFF
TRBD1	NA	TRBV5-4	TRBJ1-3	TGTGCCAGCAGCTTGCAGGGGGCTGGAAACACCATATATTTT	CASSLQGAGNTIYF
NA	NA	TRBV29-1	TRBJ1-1	TGCAGCGTTGAAGGGGCAAGTGAAGCTTTCTTT	CSVEGASEAFF
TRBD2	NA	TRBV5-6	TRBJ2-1	TGTGCCAGCAGTTATAGCGGGAGGGCCGCGTTCTTC	CASSYSGRAAFF
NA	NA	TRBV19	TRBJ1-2	TGTGCCAGTAGTATGGACGTTATGGGAGGTGGCTACACCTTC	CASSMDVMGGGYTF
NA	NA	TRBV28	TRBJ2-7	TGTGCCAGCAGTTCGCAAGGGGTATCCTACGAGCAGTACTTC	CASSSQGVSYEQYF
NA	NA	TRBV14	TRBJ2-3	TGTGCCAGCAGCCAAGAAGAGAAGACGCAGTATTTT	CASSQEEKTQYF
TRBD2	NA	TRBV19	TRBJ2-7	TGTGCCAGTACTCCCAGGAGCGGGGGGAATTACGAGCAGTACTTC	CASTPRSGGNYEQYF
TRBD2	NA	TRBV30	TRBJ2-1	TGTGCCTGGAGCCAGCGGGGGGTAGATGAGCAGTTCTTC	CAWSQRGVDEQFF
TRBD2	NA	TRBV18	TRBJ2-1	TGTGCCAGCTCACCTGGACTAGCTAACAATGAGCAGTTCTTC	CASSPGLANNEQFF
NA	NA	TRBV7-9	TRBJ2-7	TGTGCCAGCAGCCAGCTCGGGGTAGGCTACGAGCAGTACTTC	CASSQLGVGYEQYF
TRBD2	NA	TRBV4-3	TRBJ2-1	TGCGCCAGCAGCCAAGATTTGGCGGGAGCGTCCTACAATGAGCAGTTCTTC	CASSQDLAGASYNEQFF
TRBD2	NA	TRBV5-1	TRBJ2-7	TGCGCCAGCAGCCTGCCCGGGACTAGTACCTACGAGCAGTACTTC	CASSLPGTSTYEQYF
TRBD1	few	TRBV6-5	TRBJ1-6	TGTGCCAGCAGTTACGGGACAGGGTACAATTCACCCCTCCACTTT	CASSYGTGYNSPLHF
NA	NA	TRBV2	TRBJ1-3	TGTGCCAGCAGAGTGAACAGTCCTGGAAACACCATATATTTT	CASRVNSPGNTIYF
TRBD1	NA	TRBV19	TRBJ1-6	TGTGCCAGTAGTATAGGACAGGGATCGAATTCACCCCTCCACTTT	CASSIGQGSNSPLHF
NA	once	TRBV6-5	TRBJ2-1	TGTGCCAGCAGTTATATTGGGATGTCCTACAATGAGCAGTTCTTC	CASSYIGMSYNEQFF
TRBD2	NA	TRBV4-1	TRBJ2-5	TGCGCCAGCAGCCAAGGGGCTAGCGGGGCCCAAGAGACCCAGTACTTC	CASSQGASGAQETQYF
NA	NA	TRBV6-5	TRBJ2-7	TGTGCCAGCAGTCCCACCCAGGGTCGATCCTACGAGCAGTACTTC	CASSPTQGRSYEQYF
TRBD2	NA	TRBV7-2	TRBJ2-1	TGTGCCAGCAGCCATACTAGCGGGGGGGCCCCCAGGAATGAGCAGTTCTTC	CASSHTSGGAPRNEQFF
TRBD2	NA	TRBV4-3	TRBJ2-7	TGCGCCAGCAGCCAAGGGGATCTAGCGGGAGGGGGGGAGCAGTACTTC	CASSQGDLAGGGEQYF
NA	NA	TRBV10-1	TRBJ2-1	TGCGCCAGCAGCGTAGACCTTTTAAACAATGAGCAGTTCTTC	CASSVDLLNNEQFF
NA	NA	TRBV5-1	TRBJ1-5	TGCGCCAGCAGACCCGCCAGGCCATTCGTGAATCAGCCCCAGCATTTT	CASRPARPFVNQPQHF
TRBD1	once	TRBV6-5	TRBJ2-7	TGTGCCAGCAGTTACTCGACAGGGGGATACGAGCAGTACTTC	CASSYSTGGYEQYF
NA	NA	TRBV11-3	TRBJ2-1	TGTGCCAGCAGCGGCGACAGTCTTTACAATGAGCAGTTCTTC	CASSGDSLYNEQFF
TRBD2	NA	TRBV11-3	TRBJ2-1	TGTGCCAGCAGCTTAGAATTTGGGAGCGGGGGGAACTCCTACAATGAGCAGTTCTTC	CASSLEFGSGGNSYNEQFF
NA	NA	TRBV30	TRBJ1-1	TGTGCCTGGAACCCGGGGCAGCAGAACACTGAAGCTTTCTTT	CAWNPGQQNTEAFF
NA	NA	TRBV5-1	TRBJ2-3	TGCGCCAGCAGCGGGTCTCAGACAGATACGCAGTATTTT	CASSGSQTDTQYF
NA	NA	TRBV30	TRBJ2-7	TGTGCCTGGAGTGGGGCCTACGGGCAGTACTTC	CAWSGAYGQYF
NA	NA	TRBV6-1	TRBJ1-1	TGTGCCAGCAGTGAAGAGACAGGAGCTTTCTTT	CASSEETGAFF
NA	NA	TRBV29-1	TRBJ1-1	TGCAGCGCCCTCACGCTCACTGAAGCTTTCTTT	CSALTLTEAFF
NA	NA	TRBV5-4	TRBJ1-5	TGTGCCAGCAGCACCGGGGCCAGCAATCAGCCCCAGCATTTT	CASSTGASNQPQHF
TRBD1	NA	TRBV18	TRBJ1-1	TGTGCCAGCTCACCACCTGGGACAGGGGGGATAGTAGAAGCTTTCTTT	CASSPPGTGGIVEAFF
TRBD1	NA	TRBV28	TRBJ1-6	TGTGCCAGCAGTTTCGGGACAGTTCTATTAGGACCCCTCCACTTT	CASSFGTVLLGPLHF
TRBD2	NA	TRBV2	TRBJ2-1	TGTGCCAGCAGTAGGACTAGCGGGGGAGAGACCCCATTGGGTGAGCAGTTCTTC	CASSRTSGGETPLGEQFF
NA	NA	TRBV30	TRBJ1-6	TGTGCCTGGAGACTTCGGGACATCACTTCACCCCTCCACTTT	CAWRLRDITSPLHF
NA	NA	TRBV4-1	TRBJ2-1	TGCGCCAGCAGCCAAGCGTTAGCGGCCTACAATGAGCAGTTCTTC	CASSQALAAYNEQFF
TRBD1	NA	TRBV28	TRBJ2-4	TGTGCCAGCAGTCCACGGGACAGGGCGAAAAACATTCAGTACTTC	CASSPRDRAKNIQYF
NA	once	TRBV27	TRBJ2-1	TGTGCCAGCAGGGTTGAGGTGTACCCCTACAATGAGCAGTTCTTC	CASRVEVYPYNEQFF
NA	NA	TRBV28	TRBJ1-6	TGTGCCAGCAAGGTCACGTTTAATTCACCCCTCCACTTT	CASKVTFNSPLHF
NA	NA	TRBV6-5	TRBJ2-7	TGTGCCAGCAGTTACTCGATGCAGAGCCGAGCCTACGAGCAGTACTTC	CASSYSMQSRAYEQYF
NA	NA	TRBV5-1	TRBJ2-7	TGCGCCAGCAGCTTGGAACGAGGGGGCGAGCAGTACTTC	CASSLERGGEQYF
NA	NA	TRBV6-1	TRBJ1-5	TGTGCCAGCAGTGCCGGGGACCGTAGCAATCAGCCCCAGCATTTT	CASSAGDRSNQPQHF
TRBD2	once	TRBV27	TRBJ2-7	TGTGCCGCCGGGACTAGCGGGAAATACGAGCAGTACTTC	CAAGTSGKYEQYF
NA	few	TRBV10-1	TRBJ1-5	TGCGCCAGCACGATGAATCAGCCCCAGCATTTT	CASTMNQPQHF
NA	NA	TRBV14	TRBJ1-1	TGTGCCAGCAGCGCTAGGATTGGGATCACTGAAGCTTTCTTT	CASSARIGITEAFF
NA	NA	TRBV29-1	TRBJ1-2	TGCAGCGTTGAAGAGGCCAGATGGGGCTACACCTTC	CSVEEARWGYTF
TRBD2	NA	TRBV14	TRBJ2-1	TGTGCCAGCAGCCTACTAGCGGGAGGGGCTGAGCAGTTCTTC	CASSLLAGGAEQFF
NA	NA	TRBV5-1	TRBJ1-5	TGCGCCAGCAGCTTGGGCTCGGGCGGCCAGCCCCAGCATTTT	CASSLGSGGQPQHF
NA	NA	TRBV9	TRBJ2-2	TGTGCCAGCAGCGTGGCTAGTGGCACCGGGGAGCTGTTTTTT	CASSVASGTGELFF
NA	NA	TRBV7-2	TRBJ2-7	TGTGCCAGCAGCTTAGGGAGACTAGTCTCCTCCTCCTACGAGCAGTACTTC	CASSLGRLVSSSYEQYF